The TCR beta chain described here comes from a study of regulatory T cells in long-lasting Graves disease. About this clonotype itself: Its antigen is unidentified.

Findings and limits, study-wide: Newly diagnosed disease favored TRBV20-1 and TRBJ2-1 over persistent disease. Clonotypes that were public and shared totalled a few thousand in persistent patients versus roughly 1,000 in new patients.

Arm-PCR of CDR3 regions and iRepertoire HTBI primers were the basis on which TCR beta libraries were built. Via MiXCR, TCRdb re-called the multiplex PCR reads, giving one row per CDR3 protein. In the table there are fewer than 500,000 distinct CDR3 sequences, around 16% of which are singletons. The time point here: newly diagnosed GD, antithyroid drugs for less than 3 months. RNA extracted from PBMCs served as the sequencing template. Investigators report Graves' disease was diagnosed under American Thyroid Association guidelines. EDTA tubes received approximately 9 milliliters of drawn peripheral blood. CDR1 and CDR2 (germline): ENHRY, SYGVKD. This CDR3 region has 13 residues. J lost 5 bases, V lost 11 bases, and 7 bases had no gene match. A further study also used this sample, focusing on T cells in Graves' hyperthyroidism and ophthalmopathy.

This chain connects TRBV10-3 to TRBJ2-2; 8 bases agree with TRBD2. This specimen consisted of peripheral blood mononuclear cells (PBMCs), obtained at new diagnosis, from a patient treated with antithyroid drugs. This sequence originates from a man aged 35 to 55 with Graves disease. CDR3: CASSGGATGELFF. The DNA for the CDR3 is TGTGCCTCATCCGGGGGGGCTACCGGGGAGCTGTTTTTT.